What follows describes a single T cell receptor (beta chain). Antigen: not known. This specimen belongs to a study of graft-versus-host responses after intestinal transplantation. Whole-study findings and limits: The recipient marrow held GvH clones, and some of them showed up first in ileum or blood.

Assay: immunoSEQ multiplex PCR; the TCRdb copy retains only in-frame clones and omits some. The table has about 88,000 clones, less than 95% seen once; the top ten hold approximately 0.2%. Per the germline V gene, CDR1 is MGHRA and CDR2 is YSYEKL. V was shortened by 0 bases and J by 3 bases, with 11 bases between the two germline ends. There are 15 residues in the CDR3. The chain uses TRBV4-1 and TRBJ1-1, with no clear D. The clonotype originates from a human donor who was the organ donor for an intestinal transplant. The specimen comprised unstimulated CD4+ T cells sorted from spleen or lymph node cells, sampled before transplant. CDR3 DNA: TGCGCCAGCAGCCAAGAAAATCGGAGGGACACTGAAGCTTTCTTT. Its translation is CASSQENRRDTEAFF.